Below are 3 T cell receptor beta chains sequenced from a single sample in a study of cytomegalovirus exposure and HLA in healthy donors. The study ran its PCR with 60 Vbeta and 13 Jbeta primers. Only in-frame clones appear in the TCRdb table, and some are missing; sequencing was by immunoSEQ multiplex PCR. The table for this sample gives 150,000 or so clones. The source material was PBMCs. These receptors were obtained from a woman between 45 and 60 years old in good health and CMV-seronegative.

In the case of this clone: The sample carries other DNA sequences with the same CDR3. The CDR3 reads CASSFSGSTDTQYF. For the CDR3, the DNA is TGTGCCAGCAGTTTTTCAGGTAGCACAGATACGCAGTATTTT. The chain links TRBV5-4 to TRBJ2-3, with D unresolved. This CDR3 region has 14 residues. V gave up 5 bases and J gave up 0 bases, with 10 bases separating them. Germline V gene data show CDR1 as SGHNT and CDR2 as YYREEE (reference sequence).

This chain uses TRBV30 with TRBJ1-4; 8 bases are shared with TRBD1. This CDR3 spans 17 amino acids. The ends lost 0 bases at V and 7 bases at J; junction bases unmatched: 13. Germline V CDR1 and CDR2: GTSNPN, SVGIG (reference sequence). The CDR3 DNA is TGTGCCTGGAGTGTAGCGGCAGGGGGCGATTATAGTGAAAAACTGTTTTTT. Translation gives CAWSVAAGGDYSEKLFF.

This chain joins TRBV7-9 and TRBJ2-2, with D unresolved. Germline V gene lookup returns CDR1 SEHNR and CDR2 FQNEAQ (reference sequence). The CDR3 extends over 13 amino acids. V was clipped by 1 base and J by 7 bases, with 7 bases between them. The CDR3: CASSLDGVGELFF. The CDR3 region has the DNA TGTGCCAGCAGCTTAGATGGAGTCGGGGAGCTGTTTTTT.